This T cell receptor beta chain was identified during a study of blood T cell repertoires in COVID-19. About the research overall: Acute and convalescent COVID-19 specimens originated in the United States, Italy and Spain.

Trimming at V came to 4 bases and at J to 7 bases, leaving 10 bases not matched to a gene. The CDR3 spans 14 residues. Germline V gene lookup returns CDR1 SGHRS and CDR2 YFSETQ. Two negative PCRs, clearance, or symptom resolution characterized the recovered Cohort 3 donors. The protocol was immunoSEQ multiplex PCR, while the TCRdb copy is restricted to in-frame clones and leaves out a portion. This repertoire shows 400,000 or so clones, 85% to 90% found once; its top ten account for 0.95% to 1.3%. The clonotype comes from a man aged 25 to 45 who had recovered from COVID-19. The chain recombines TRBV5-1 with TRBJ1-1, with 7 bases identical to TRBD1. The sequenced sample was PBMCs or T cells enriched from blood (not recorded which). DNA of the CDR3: TGCGCCAGCAGCCTAAGACAGGGCGGGAATGAAGCTTTCTTT. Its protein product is CASSLRQGGNEAFF.